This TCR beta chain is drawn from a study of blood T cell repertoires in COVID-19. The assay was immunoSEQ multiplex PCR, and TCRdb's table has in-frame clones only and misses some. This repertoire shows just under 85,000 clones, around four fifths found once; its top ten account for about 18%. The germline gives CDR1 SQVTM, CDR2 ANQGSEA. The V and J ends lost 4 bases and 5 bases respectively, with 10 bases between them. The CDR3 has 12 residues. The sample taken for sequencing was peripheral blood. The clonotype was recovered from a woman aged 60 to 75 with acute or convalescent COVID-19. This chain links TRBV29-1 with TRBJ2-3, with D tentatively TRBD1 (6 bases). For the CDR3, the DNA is TGCAGCGTTGCTGACAGGCGAGATACGCAGTATTTT. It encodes CSVADRRDTQYF.